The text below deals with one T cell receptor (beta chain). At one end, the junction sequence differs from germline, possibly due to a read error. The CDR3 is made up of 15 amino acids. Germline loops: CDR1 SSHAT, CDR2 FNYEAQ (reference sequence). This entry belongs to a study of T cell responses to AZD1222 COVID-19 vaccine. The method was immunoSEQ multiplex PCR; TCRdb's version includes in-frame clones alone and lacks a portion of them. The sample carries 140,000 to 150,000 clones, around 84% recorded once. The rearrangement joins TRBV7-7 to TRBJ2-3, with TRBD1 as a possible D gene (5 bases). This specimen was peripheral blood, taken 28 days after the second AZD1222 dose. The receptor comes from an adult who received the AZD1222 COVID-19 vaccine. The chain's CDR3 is CASSLKGFAPDTQYF. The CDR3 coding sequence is TGTGCTAGCAGCTTGAAGGGGTTCGCCCCAGATACGCAGTATTTT.